A single sample is the source of the 22 T cell receptor beta chains below, sequenced in a study of beta chain features in type 1 diabetes. Expressed TCRB transcripts were sequenced, since all the RNA that had been isolated was reverse transcribed. The assay was immunoSEQ multiplex PCR, and TCRdb's table has in-frame clones only and misses some. Here the sample spans roughly 45,000 clones, 50% being singletons. Sequencing was performed on stem cell memory CD4+ T cells from blood. These receptors came from a woman aged 25-40 years in good health.

The chain combines TRBV7-6 with TRBJ2-3, with 8 nucleotides matching TRBD2. The CDR3 runs to 16 residues. V trimming: 1 base; J trimming: 0 bases; junction bases outside the gene matches: 3. CDR1 and CDR2 (germline): SGHVS, FNYEAQ. In DNA form, the CDR3 reads TGTGCCAGCAGCTTAGGGGCTAGCGGGAGCACAGATACGCAGTATTTT. It yields the protein CASSLGASGSTDTQYF.

V usage is TRBV2 and J usage is TRBJ2-7, with 8 bases fitting TRBD1. V trimming: 5 bases; J trimming: 2 bases; junction bases outside the gene matches: 11. This CDR3 is built from 16 residues. CDR1 SNHLY and CDR2 FYNNEI come from the germline V gene. CDR3 sequence: CASSHGQGWRPYEQYF. The CDR3 DNA is TGTGCCAGCAGTCACGGACAGGGATGGAGGCCCTACGAGCAGTACTTC.

This clone came up a few times. V is TRBV4-3 and J is TRBJ1-3; D unresolved. V was trimmed by 1 base and J by 1 base, leaving 8 bases between them. Germline lookup yields CDR1 LGHNA and CDR2 YSLEER. This CDR3 is 15 amino acids long. The CDR3 is CASSQGEASGNTIYF. Here the CDR3 DNA reads TGCGCCAGCAGCCAAGGGGAGGCGTCTGGAAACACCATATATTTT.

The chain couples TRBV28 to TRBJ2-7; D might be TRBD2 (5 bases). The ends were cut back, 5 bases at V and 3 bases at J, with 20 bases in the middle. The CDR3 contains 16 residues. Germline lookup yields CDR1 MDHEN and CDR2 SYDVKM. CDR3 residues: CASSPPTRRDLYEQYF. CDR3 in DNA: TGTGCCAGCAGTCCACCTACTAGAAGGGATCTCTACGAGCAGTACTTC.

The count of this clone is one. The chain uses TRBV5-4 and TRBJ2-7, with TRBD2 matching over 7 bases. Germline CDR1 reads SGHNT; CDR2 reads YYREEE (reference sequence). V lost 0 bases, J lost 6 bases, and 9 bases stayed unmatched. CDR3 length equals 15 residues. The CDR3 nucleotides read TGTGCCAGCAGCTTGGACACTAGCGAGAGTGGCGAGCAGTACTTC. Its protein product is CASSLDTSESGEQYF.

The chain links TRBV14 to TRBJ2-2, with D tentatively TRBD1 (5 bases). The CDR3 sequence is 15 residues long. V lost 1 base and J lost 1, with 7 bases in between. The germline V gene encodes CDR1 SGHDN and CDR2 FVKESK. In DNA form, the CDR3 reads TGTGCCAGCAGCCAAGTAGGGGTGAACACCGGGGAGCTGTTTTTT. This gives the protein CASSQVGVNTGELFF.

The V call is TRBV30, the J call TRBJ1-5; no clear D. V lost 0 bases and J 2 bases, leaving 5 bases between the germline ends. This CDR3 spans 13 amino acids. Germline CDR1 reads GTSNPN; CDR2 reads SVGIG (reference sequence). The CDR3 sequence is CAWSVVGNQPQHF. CDR3 DNA sequence: TGTGCCTGGAGTGTTGTAGGCAATCAGCCCCAGCATTTT.

CDR3 DNA: TGTGCCAGCAGCCACCGGGGTTGGGAAACCACCTCCTACGAGCAGTACTTC. Translated, it gives CASSHRGWETTSYEQYF. The rearrangement links TRBV7-2 to TRBJ2-7; a possible D gene is TRBD2 (5 bases). Germline V lookup: CDR1 SGHTA, CDR2 FQGNSA. CDR3 size: 17 residues. Between the trimmed V and J ends, which lost 5 bases and 0 bases, there was a span of 20 bases.

This chain uses TRBV9 with TRBJ2-7, with 14 bases matching TRBD2. Unmatched junction bases numbered 0, after V lost 3 bases and J lost 1 base. The CDR3 sequence is 15 residues long. CDR1 and CDR2 from the germline V gene are SGDLS and YYNGEE. The DNA of the CDR3 is TGTGCCAGCAGCGGACTAGCGGGAGGGTCCTACGAGCAGTACTTC. Protein: CASSGLAGGSYEQYF.

This clone was counted a single time. The chain links TRBV4-3 to TRBJ2-1; 10 positions agree with TRBD2. Germline CDR1 is LGHNA and CDR2 is YSLEER. The CDR3 has 16 residues. V lost 0 bases to trimming and J lost 10 bases; unmatched junction nucleotides: 9. The chain's CDR3 is CASSQDPSGGPGEQFF. The DNA for the CDR3 is TGCGCCAGCAGCCAAGATCCTAGCGGGGGCCCCGGGGAGCAGTTCTTC.

Only a few counts were recorded for this clone. V is TRBV10-3 and J is TRBJ1-2, with D possibly TRBD1 on 5 matching bases. This CDR3 region has 12 residues. Germline lookup yields CDR1 ENHRY and CDR2 SYGVKD. The germline V and J ends were trimmed by 2 bases and 5 bases, with 6 bases remaining between them. This chain's CDR3 is CAISEGGYGYTF. In nucleotides, the CDR3 is TGTGCCATCAGTGAGGGGGGGTATGGCTACACCTTC.

The DNA for the CDR3 is TGTGCCACCAGCAGAGCATTAGCGGGCCTCACAGATACGCAGTATTTT. It translates to CATSRALAGLTDTQYF. J is TRBJ2-3 and V is TRBV15; 7 nucleotides agree with TRBD2. This CDR3 contains 16 residues. After removal of 1 base from V and 2 bases from J, the junction contained 6 bases not matched to a gene. Germline CDR1 and CDR2: LNHNV and YYDKDF (reference sequence).

The chain couples TRBV10-3 to TRBJ2-7; D may be TRBD2 (5 bases). The V end lost 0 bases, the J end lost 6 bases, and 6 bases lay between the germline ends. The germline V gene encodes CDR1 ENHRY and CDR2 SYGVKD. The CDR3 spans 12 residues. The chain's CDR3 is CAISESEAEQYF. CDR3 DNA sequence: TGTGCCATCAGTGAGTCGGAGGCCGAGCAGTACTTC.

The chain recombines TRBV7-2 with TRBJ2-5; D is perhaps TRBD2 (5 bases). Deletions cut 11 bases from V and 0 bases from J, with 22 bases between. Germline CDR1 is SGHTA and CDR2 is FQGNSA. This CDR3 is built from 16 residues. CDR3 sequence: CAPPARTQEYQETQYF. The CDR3 bases are TGTGCCCCCCCGGCCAGGACTCAAGAGTACCAAGAGACCCAGTACTTC.

The gene calls are TRBV7-2 and TRBJ2-5; 9 bases align to TRBD2. This CDR3 is 14 amino acids long. The V gene end was trimmed by 6 bases and the J gene end by 1 base; junction bases not matched to a gene: 3. The germline gives CDR1 SGHTA, CDR2 FQGNSA. The CDR3 region is CASRSSGIQETQYF. In DNA, the CDR3 is TGTGCCAGCAGATCTAGCGGGATCCAAGAGACCCAGTACTTC.

This chain joins TRBV18 and TRBJ2-5, with D perhaps TRBD2 (6 bases). The CDR3 extends over 17 amino acids. V was cut by 3 bases and J by 4 bases, with 21 bases left in between. Germline V gives CDR1 KGHSH, CDR2 LQKENI. The CDR3: CASSPWAGILGGETQYF. The CDR3 DNA follows: TGTGCCAGCTCACCCTGGGCCGGGATCCTCGGGGGAGAGACCCAGTACTTC.

This clone came up a few times. The CDR3 spells CSAGQGTTDTQYF. The CDR3 nucleotides are TGCAGCGCTGGACAGGGCACCACAGATACGCAGTATTTT. The chain uses TRBV29-1 and TRBJ2-3, with 8 bases that match TRBD1. The germline CDR1 and CDR2 sequences are SQVTM and ANQGSEA. The V gene end was trimmed by 7 bases and the J gene end by 2 bases; junction bases not matched to a gene: 5. This CDR3 region has 13 residues.

CDR3: CASSFDRVAEKLFF. The CDR3 region has the DNA TGTGCCAGCAGTTTTGACAGGGTGGCGGAAAAACTGTTTTTT. The gene calls are TRBV28 and TRBJ1-4, with TRBD1 matching 7 bases. The junction had 6 bases not matched to a gene; V was cut back by 3 bases and J by 8 bases. The CDR3 loop spans 14 amino acids. CDR1 and CDR2 from the germline V gene are MDHEN and SYDVKM. Full variable domain (outside the CDR3, taken from reference TRBV28 and TRBJ1-4): DVKVTQSSRYLVKRTGEKVFLECVQDMDHENMFWYRQDPGLGLRLIYFSYDVKMKEKGDIPEGYSVSREKKERFSLILESASTNQTSMYLCASSFDRVAEKLFFGSGTQLSVL.

There are a few counts of this clone. The chain couples TRBV7-3 to TRBJ2-3; TRBD2 agrees at 10 bases. The CDR3 contains 16 residues. Germline loops: CDR1 SGHTA, CDR2 FQGTGA. Trimming cost V 1 base and J 1 base; bases outside gene matches: 2. CDR3 sequence: CASSLKGTSGTDTQYF. CDR3 sequence (DNA): TGTGCCAGCAGCTTAAAAGGGACTAGCGGCACAGATACGCAGTATTTT. The variable domain in full, completed from reference TRBV7-3 and TRBJ2-3, reads GAGVSQTPSNKVTEKGKYVELRCDPISGHTALYWYRQSLGQGPEFLIYFQGTGAADDSGLPNDRFFAVRPEGSVSTLKIQRTERGDSAVYLCASSLKGTSGTDTQYFGPGTRLTVL.

The chain combines TRBV5-1 with TRBJ2-4; the match to TRBD2 covers 15 bases. Germline CDR1 SGHRS, CDR2 YFSETQ. CDR3 length equals 18 residues. V lost 4 bases, J lost 0 bases, and 5 bases stayed unmatched. CDR3 DNA: TGCGCCAGCAGCCCGGGACTAGCGGGAGGTCTAGCCAAAAACATTCAGTACTTC. Amino acids: CASSPGLAGGLAKNIQYF.

CDR3 bases: TGTGCCAGCAGCCAAAACCTAGACTATGAGCAGTTCTTC. It encodes CASSQNLDYEQFF. The chain employs TRBV14 and TRBJ2-1, with unresolved D. CDR3 length equals 13 residues. CDR1 and CDR2 from the germline V gene are SGHDN and FVKESK. Trimming cost V 2 bases and J 8 bases, with 10 bases left between them.

This chain uses TRBV7-9 with TRBJ2-5, with TRBD1 identical over 9 bases. The DNA matches TRBJ2-7 better at its end, which makes the J call doubtful. The CDR3 extends over 16 amino acids. Germline V gene data show CDR1 as SEHNR and CDR2 as FQNEAQ (reference sequence). The CDR3 DNA reads as TGTGCCAGCAGCTTCCGCCCCGGGACAGGGTCCTACGAGCAGTACTTC. Translation: CASSFRPGTGSYEQYF.